These 32 T cell receptor beta chains came from one sample sequenced in a study of cytomegalovirus exposure and HLA in healthy donors. PCR amplification relied on 60 Vbeta primers (plus 13 Jbeta primers). The protocol was immunoSEQ multiplex PCR, while the TCRdb copy is restricted to in-frame clones and leaves out a portion. This repertoire shows more than 150,000 clones, roughly 74% found once; its top ten account for less than 9.5%. Material: PBMCs. All receptors derive from a middle-aged woman in good health and CMV-seropositive.

The chain is built from TRBV5-1 and TRBJ1-2, with 8 bases fitting TRBD1. This CDR3 is 14 amino acids long. CDR1 SGHRS and CDR2 YFSETQ come from the germline V gene. V lost 4 bases to trimming and J lost 12 bases; unmatched junction nucleotides: 14. The CDR3 nucleotides read TGCGCCAGCAGCGAGCACAGGACAGGGACAAAAAACACCTTC. Amino acid sequence: CASSEHRTGTKNTF. Complete variable domain (other parts from reference TRBV5-1 and TRBJ1-2): KAGVTQTPRYLIKTRGQQVTLSCSPISGHRSVSWYQQTPGQGLQFLFEYFSETQRNKGNFPGRFSGRQFSNSRSEMNVSTLELGDSALYLCASSEHRTGTKNTFGSGTRLTVV.

This clone was counted between two and nine times. The rearrangement uses TRBV9 and TRBJ2-3, with TRBD1 matching 8 bases. From germline, CDR1 is SGDLS and CDR2 YYNGEE. V trimming: 0 bases; J trimming: 1 base; junction bases outside the gene matches: 7. The CDR3 loop spans 17 amino acids. Here the CDR3 reads CASSVAGQVDGTDTQYF. CDR3 DNA sequence: TGTGCCAGCAGCGTAGCGGGACAGGTTGATGGCACAGATACGCAGTATTTT.

The CDR3 nucleotides read TGTGCCAGCAGCGAGGACGGGGGGAGCTATGGCTACACCTTC. Translating it yields CASSEDGGSYGYTF. This chain connects TRBV5-6 to TRBJ1-2, with D maybe TRBD1 (5 bases). CDR3 length equals 14 residues. Between the trimmed V and J ends, which lost 4 bases and 4 bases, there was a span of 14 bases. Germline V CDR1 and CDR2: SGHDT, YYEEEE.

This chain uses TRBV6-6 with TRBJ2-7; 7 bases agree with TRBD2. The germline V gene has CDR1 MNHNY and CDR2 SVGAGI (reference sequence). Trimming removed 5 bases from V and 2 bases from J; junction bases left unmatched: 6. The CDR3 totals 14 residues. DNA for the CDR3: TGTGCCAGCAGTCCCCGCGGGGGAACCTACGAGCAGTACTTC. As protein: CASSPRGGTYEQYF.

This chain connects TRBV5-1 to TRBJ1-4; 7 bases fit TRBD1. Trimming at V came to 3 bases and at J to 7 bases, leaving 6 bases not matched to a gene. The germline V gene encodes CDR1 SGHRS and CDR2 YFSETQ. The CDR3 extends over 14 amino acids. The CDR3: CASSWTGGGEKLFF. The CDR3 region has the DNA TGCGCCAGCAGCTGGACAGGTGGTGGTGAAAAACTGTTTTTT.

The rearrangement links TRBV9 to TRBJ2-5; 7 positions agree with TRBD1. The ends lost 4 bases at V and 3 bases at J; junction bases unmatched: 9. CDR1 is SGDLS, CDR2 YYNGEE, per germline. The CDR3 is 15 residues long. This CDR3 is CASSPRQGSEETQYF. As DNA, the CDR3 is TGTGCCAGCAGCCCTCGACAGGGTTCCGAAGAGACCCAGTACTTC.

The chain has TRBV28 and TRBJ1-2; the match to TRBD1 covers 10 bases. The junction had 9 bases not matched to a gene; V was cut back by 4 bases and J by 7 bases. Germline V CDR1 and CDR2: MDHEN, SYDVKM. The CDR3 sequence is 15 residues long. The CDR3 loop is CASSSRGTGEGGYTF. Here the CDR3 DNA reads TGTGCCAGCAGTTCTCGAGGGACAGGGGAGGGTGGCTACACCTTC.

This clone was detected a few times. V usage is TRBV5-6 and J usage is TRBJ2-1, with D hard to call. The CDR3 length is 17 residues. Germline V gives CDR1 SGHDT, CDR2 YYEEEE. Trimming removed 0 bases from V and 2 bases from J, with 15 bases in between. DNA of the CDR3: TGTGCCAGCAGCTTGGAGGTGGGCAGGATAACCTACAATGAGCAGTTCTTC. It translates to CASSLEVGRITYNEQFF.

V usage is TRBV15 and J usage is TRBJ2-7; possibly TRBD2 for D (5 bases). V shed 5 bases and J shed 0 bases, with 11 bases lying between them. The CDR3 has 14 amino acids. Germline-derived CDR1 and CDR2 are LNHNV and YYDKDF (reference sequence). The CDR3 sequence: CATSSRAGSYEQYF. The CDR3 region has the DNA TGTGCCACCAGCTCGCGGGCGGGCTCCTACGAGCAGTACTTC.

The CDR3 reads CATSRAGTGSTEAFF. CDR3 DNA: TGTGCCACCAGCAGAGCTGGGACAGGGAGCACTGAAGCTTTCTTT. The chain is built from TRBV15 and TRBJ1-1, with TRBD1 matching over 9 bases. CDR3 length: 15 amino acids. The germline V gene has CDR1 LNHNV and CDR2 YYDKDF (reference sequence). V shed 1 base and J 4 bases; nucleotides not matched to a gene: 4.

J is TRBJ2-1 and V is TRBV5-4; 8 nucleotides line up with TRBD1. The germline V gene has CDR1 SGHNT and CDR2 YYREEE (reference sequence). V was clipped by 0 bases and J by 4 bases; unmatched bases: 3. The CDR3 consists of 15 residues. CDR3 DNA: TGTGCCAGCAGCTTGGGACAGGGGACTTACAATGAGCAGTTCTTC. It specifies CASSLGQGTYNEQFF.

The V call is TRBV28, the J call TRBJ2-7; 14 bases map to TRBD2. Looked up from germline, CDR1 is MDHEN and CDR2 is SYDVKM. Germline trimming cut 8 bases from V and 4 bases from J; bases unmatched to any gene: 16. The length of the CDR3 is 18 residues. The chain's CDR3 is CASAPPSRTSGRSYEQYF. The DNA for the CDR3 is TGTGCCAGCGCCCCACCGTCCCGGACTAGCGGGAGGTCATACGAGCAGTACTTC.

The rearrangement links TRBV6-1 to TRBJ1-1; D uncertain. The V gene's germline CDR1 is MNHNS and CDR2 SASEGT. V was pared by 5 bases and J by 4 bases, with 17 bases between. The CDR3 has 15 amino acids. Here the CDR3 DNA reads TGTGCCAGCAGTCAAACTTCAGGATTGACCACTGAAGCTTTCTTT. Translated, it gives CASSQTSGLTTEAFF.

The chain combines TRBV7-2 with TRBJ2-1; 9 bases agree with TRBD2. The CDR3 sequence is 16 residues long. Germline CDR1 and CDR2: SGHTA and FQGNSA. With V trimmed by 2 bases and J by 2 bases, 4 bases remained unmatched. The CDR3 bases are TGTGCCAGCAGCTTACTGGGACTAGCCACCTACAATGAGCAGTTCTTC. Protein: CASSLLGLATYNEQFF.

CDR3 amino acids: CATSRDQGDGQPQHF. The DNA of the CDR3 is TGTGCCACCAGCAGAGATCAGGGGGACGGGCAGCCCCAGCATTTT. The chain links TRBV15 to TRBJ1-5, with TRBD1 matching over 7 bases. The CDR3 has 15 residues. Germline lookup yields CDR1 LNHNV and CDR2 YYDKDF (reference sequence). V was pared by 0 bases and J by 7 bases, with 6 bases of the junction left unmatched.

This clone showed up just a few times. The V call is TRBV9, the J call TRBJ2-7, with 8 positions matching TRBD1. V lost 3 bases, J lost 0 bases, and 8 bases stayed unmatched. Germline V gene sequence: CDR1 SGDLS, CDR2 YYNGEE. This CDR3 is 16 amino acids long. The CDR3 reads CASSDPGQANSYEQYF. The CDR3 region has the DNA TGTGCCAGCAGCGACCCGGGACAGGCAAACTCCTACGAGCAGTACTTC. The whole variable domain, filled in from reference TRBV9 and TRBJ2-7, reads DSGVTQTPKHLITATGQRVTLRCSPRSGDLSVYWYQQSLDQGLQFLIQYYNGEERAKGNILERFSAQQFPDLHSELNLSSLELGDSALYFCASSDPGQANSYEQYFGPGTRLTVT.

The J gene is TRBJ2-1, the V gene TRBV5-4; D might be TRBD1 (5 bases). Per the germline V gene, CDR1 is SGHNT and CDR2 is YYREEE (reference sequence). CDR3 length: 12 amino acids. Trimming removed 4 bases from V and 9 bases from J, with 11 bases in between. The CDR3 loop reads CASSGPGIEQFF. The CDR3 DNA is TGTGCCAGCAGCGGACCAGGGATTGAGCAGTTCTTC.

The gene calls are TRBV5-1 and TRBJ2-6; possible D gene TRBD1, 6 bases. The CDR3 loop spans 15 amino acids. CDR1 is SGHRS, CDR2 YFSETQ, per germline. The germline V and J ends were trimmed by 4 bases and 2 bases, with 10 bases remaining between them. CDR3 amino acids: CASSPDSTGANVLTF. The CDR3 DNA is TGCGCCAGCAGCCCGGACAGTACTGGGGCCAACGTCCTGACTTTC.

The chain couples TRBV2 to TRBJ1-5, with TRBD1 matching over 8 bases. The ends lost 5 bases at V and 3 bases at J; junction bases unmatched: 6. The length of the CDR3 is 15 residues. The germline V gene has CDR1 SNHLY and CDR2 FYNNEI. The CDR3 bases are TGTGCCAGCAGTTTACAGGGGGTGGACAATCAGCCCCAGCATTTT. Residues: CASSLQGVDNQPQHF.

The chain employs TRBV5-6 and TRBJ2-7, with a possible D match to TRBD1 (6 bases). The germline V gene has CDR1 SGHDT and CDR2 YYEEEE. Trimming took 0 bases from V and 2 from J, leaving 9 bases between them. The CDR3 covers 14 residues. The CDR3, as DNA: TGTGCCAGCAGCTTGGTGGGGACACCCTACGAGCAGTACTTC. Residues: CASSLVGTPYEQYF.

V is TRBV28 and J is TRBJ2-7, with a tentative D call TRBD1 (6 bases). This CDR3 comprises 13 residues. The V gene's germline CDR1 is MDHEN and CDR2 SYDVKM. Trimming cost V 6 bases and J 1 base, with 10 bases left between them. The chain's CDR3 is CASRVGHSYEQYF. In nucleotides, the CDR3 is TGTGCCAGCAGGGTGGGACATTCCTACGAGCAGTACTTC.

The gene calls are TRBV9 and TRBJ2-1; 13 positions agree with TRBD2. The CDR3 spans 16 residues. CDR1 is SGDLS and CDR2 is YYNGEE in the germline V gene. The V gene end was trimmed by 6 bases and the J gene end by 12 bases; junction bases not matched to a gene: 15. The CDR3 nucleotides are TGTGCCAGCAACCCGGGACACACGACTAGCGGGGGGCCGCAGTTCTTC. As protein: CASNPGHTTSGGPQFF.

The chain combines TRBV15 with TRBJ1-3; 9 positions agree with TRBD1. With V trimmed by 0 bases and J by 1 base, 22 bases remained unmatched. Germline values: CDR1 LNHNV, CDR2 YYDKDF (reference sequence). The CDR3 is made up of 23 amino acids. The CDR3 loop reads CATSRDSLFHRDRDYSSGNTIYF. CDR3 coding DNA: TGTGCCACCAGCAGAGATAGCCTATTCCATAGGGACAGGGATTACTCGTCTGGAAACACCATATATTTT.

The rearrangement uses TRBV28 and TRBJ2-7; 7 nucleotides agree with TRBD1. This CDR3 has 13 residues. V shed 3 bases and J 2 bases; nucleotides not matched to a gene: 1. CDR1 and CDR2 (germline): MDHEN, SYDVKM. CDR3 loop: CASSLQGAYEQYF. The CDR3 DNA sequence: TGTGCCAGCAGTTTGCAGGGGGCCTACGAGCAGTACTTC.

This clone was observed a handful of times. The CDR3 DNA sequence: TGTGCCAGCAGCGCCAACAGGTTCAGCACAGATACGCAGTATTTT. This codes for CASSANRFSTDTQYF. The J gene is TRBJ2-3, the V gene TRBV5-8; D is possibly TRBD1 (5 bases). Germline CDR1 SGHTS, CDR2 YDEGEE. V lost 4 bases and J 0 bases, leaving 12 bases between the germline ends. This CDR3 spans 15 amino acids.

Only a few counts were recorded for this clone. DNA for the CDR3: TGTGCTAGTGGCCTTACCACAGGGGGCAATGAGCAGTTCTTC. Residues: CASGLTTGGNEQFF. This chain connects TRBV12-5 to TRBJ2-1, with TRBD1 matching 8 bases. The CDR3 runs to 14 residues. Trimming removed 6 bases from V and 6 bases from J; junction bases left unmatched: 7. CDR1 and CDR2 (germline): LGHNT, FRNRAP. Filled out from reference TRBV12-5 and TRBJ2-1, the complete variable domain reads DARVTQTPRHKVTEMGQEVTMRCQPILGHNTVFWYRQTMMQGLELLAYFRNRAPLDDSGMPKDRFSAEMPDATLATLKIQPSEPRDSAVYFCASGLTTGGNEQFFGPGTRLTVL.

A few counts support this clone. The chain links TRBV7-6 to TRBJ2-7, with 9 bases aligning to TRBD2. Per germline, CDR1 SGHVS and CDR2 FNYEAQ. V dropped 5 bases and J dropped 3; count of bases not matched to a gene: 2. The CDR3 sequence is 13 residues long. CDR3 loop: CASSATSGYEQYF. CDR3 sequence (DNA): TGTGCCAGCAGCGCGACTAGCGGCTACGAGCAGTACTTC.

The chain has TRBV28 and TRBJ2-3; 12 bases fit TRBD1. Germline CDR1 is MDHEN and CDR2 is SYDVKM. V lost 6 bases to trimming and J lost 6 bases; unmatched junction nucleotides: 7. CDR3 length equals 15 residues. The CDR3 bases are TGTGCCAGCAGCCCCGGGACAGGGGGCTTTGATACGCAGTATTTT. The encoded protein is CASSPGTGGFDTQYF.

This clone was detected once. The V gene is TRBV23-1, the J gene TRBJ2-7, with 8 positions matching TRBD1. TRBV23-1 qualifies as an ORF whose function is uncertain. The CDR3 loop spans 17 amino acids. V shed 8 bases, J shed 3 bases, and the junction held 18 bases outside the gene matches. The CDR3 bases are TGCGCCAGCGGCCGACAGGACAGGGAGGTTTATAACTACGAGCAGTACTTC. It yields the protein CASGRQDREVYNYEQYF.

This clone was counted between two and nine times. V is TRBV4-3 and J is TRBJ1-3; 7 positions match TRBD1. Germline CDR1 is LGHNA and CDR2 is YSLEER. Trimming at V came to 1 base and at J to 9 bases, leaving 15 bases not matched to a gene. The CDR3 consists of 17 residues. CDR3 coding DNA: TGCGCCAGCAGCCAAGCTTATTACAGGGGCGCCCAGGCCACCATATATTTT. Its protein is CASSQAYYRGAQATIYF.

The chain uses TRBV2 and TRBJ1-2; 7 bases map to TRBD1. The CDR3 totals 12 residues. The germline gives CDR1 SNHLY, CDR2 FYNNEI. The ends lost 6 bases at V and 4 bases at J; junction bases unmatched: 2. The CDR3 sequence is CASRAGGYGYTF. For the CDR3, the DNA is TGTGCCAGCAGGGCAGGGGGCTATGGCTACACCTTC.

This clone was seen only once. The V and J genes are TRBV7-9 and TRBJ2-1; TRBD2 is a possible D gene (6 bases). With 4 bases removed from V and 7 bases from J, the gap between germline ends came to 11 bases. CDR1 and CDR2 from the germline V gene are SEHNR and FQNEAQ (reference sequence). This CDR3 is built from 13 residues. This CDR3 is CASSYGRGNEQFF. The CDR3 bases are TGTGCCAGCAGCTACGGCCGGGGGAATGAGCAGTTCTTC.